The 29 T cell receptor beta chains presented below share a single source sample, sequenced in a study of blood T cells in healthy people across ages. PCR was performed a second time for 7 to 11 cycles using a sample-barcoded 5' primer and a J-beta primer mix. One entry per CDR3 protein, called by TCRdb with MiXCR from the 5' RACE reads. Among 1 million or so distinct CDR3 sequences listed, approximately 25% were seen once. These records were also assigned to another study, of T cells of mothers and their children.

Sequencing was carried out using blood. The receptors derive from a girl under 10 years old in good health.

This sequence joins TRBV27 and TRBJ1-6; D remains ambiguous. Looked up from germline, CDR1 is MNHEY and CDR2 is SMNVEV (reference sequence). Trimming took 5 bases from V and 5 from J, leaving 10 bases between them. This CDR3 spans 14 amino acids. The CDR3 DNA sequence: TGTGCCAGCAGTGAAGGATCGGATAATTCACCCCTCCACTTT. Its protein product is CASSEGSDNSPLHF.

This clonotype was observed a few times. The chain has TRBV5-5 and TRBJ2-5; 7 bases fit TRBD2. Germline loops: CDR1 SGHKS, CDR2 YYEKEE (reference sequence). The CDR3 covers 16 residues. V dropped 4 bases and J dropped 1; count of bases not matched to a gene: 10. In nucleotides, the CDR3 is TGTGCCAGCAGCCCGGGGGGTTACCGAGGCCAAGAGACCCAGTACTTC. As protein: CASSPGGYRGQETQYF. Looking up the rest from reference TRBV5-5 and TRBJ2-5 gives the full variable domain: DAGVTQSPTHLIKTRGQQVTLRCSPISGHKSVSWYQQVLGQGPQFIFQYYEKEERGRGNFPDRFSARQFPNYSSELNVNALLLGDSALYLCASSPGGYRGQETQYFGPGTRLLVL.

The rearrangement links TRBV6-2 or TRBV6-3 to TRBJ2-4; possibly TRBD1 for D (6 bases). Trimming left V 0 bases short and J 1 base short, with 10 bases between. Germline CDR1 reads MNHEY; CDR2 reads SVGEGT. The CDR3 is 16 amino acids. The CDR3 loop reads CASSYSPQGAKNIQYF. The CDR3 bases are TGTGCCAGCAGTTACTCGCCTCAGGGGGCCAAAAACATTCAGTACTTC.

The J gene is TRBJ2-5, the V gene TRBV5-1; D remains ambiguous. This CDR3 contains 13 residues. The germline V gene encodes CDR1 SGHRS and CDR2 YFSETQ. V lost 6 bases and J lost 5, with 14 bases in between. This CDR3 is CASTIGLGETQYF. The CDR3 DNA sequence: TGCGCCAGCACAATCGGCCTCGGGGAGACCCAGTACTTC.

The rearrangement uses TRBV7-9 and TRBJ2-5; D may correspond to TRBD1 or TRBD2 (6 bases each). TRBJ2-7 explains the end of the DNA better; the J call may be wrong. The germline V gene encodes CDR1 SEHNR and CDR2 FQNEAQ (reference sequence). The CDR3 covers 17 residues. CDR3 DNA sequence: TGTGCCAGCAGCTTATACGGGGGCAGGGCGAATCCCTACGAGCAGTACTTC. Protein: CASSLYGGRANPYEQYF.

The chain carries TRBV29-1 and TRBJ2-1; no clear D gene. The CDR3 is 15 residues long. Germline V CDR1 and CDR2: SQVTM, ANQGSEA. The germline V and J ends were trimmed by 5 bases and 2 bases, with 16 bases remaining between them. The DNA for the CDR3 is TGCAGCGTTCTACTGCCCGAAATGCCCTACAATGAGCAGTTCTTC. Translation: CSVLLPEMPYNEQFF.

This sequence joins TRBV13 and TRBJ2-7; D remains unclear. The CDR3 is made up of 14 amino acids. With 2 bases removed from V and 0 bases from J, the gap between germline ends came to 8 bases. Per germline, CDR1 PRHDT and CDR2 FYEKMQ (reference sequence). The CDR3 nucleotides read TGTGCCAGCAGCTTACACCCGAGCTCCTACGAGCAGTACTTC. This translates into CASSLHPSSYEQYF.

The chain uses TRBV5-1 and TRBJ2-7; TRBD2 matches at 8 bases. Germline assignment: CDR1 SGHRS and CDR2 YFSETQ. CDR3 length: 14 residues. Trimming at V came to 4 bases and at J to 3 bases, leaving 6 bases not matched to a gene. The CDR3 DNA reads as TGCGCCAGCAGCCCCCTCGGGGGGGTCTACGAGCAGTACTTC. Translation: CASSPLGGVYEQYF.

This chain uses TRBV7-2 with TRBJ2-1; possible D gene TRBD2, 6 bases. The V gene lost 0 bases and the J gene lost 4 bases, with 16 bases spanning the gap. The CDR3 consists of 17 residues. Germline V gene data show CDR1 as SGHTA and CDR2 as FQGNSA. Written as DNA, the CDR3 is TGTGCCAGCAGCTTAGCGCCCCTCGGGACTCCATACAATGAGCAGTTCTTC. This translates into CASSLAPLGTPYNEQFF.

This clonotype has just one count. The rearrangement links TRBV4-2 to TRBJ2-6, with 8 bases lining up with TRBD1. CDR1 is LGHNA and CDR2 is YNFKEQ in the germline V gene. The V gene end was trimmed by 1 base and the J gene end by 4 bases; junction bases not matched to a gene: 3. The CDR3 covers 16 residues. The CDR3 here is CASSQGQGRGANVLTF. CDR3 sequence (DNA): TGTGCCAGCAGCCAAGGACAGGGGAGGGGGGCCAACGTCCTGACTTTC.

This chain links TRBV12-3 or TRBV12-4 with TRBJ2-6; D unclear. V lost 7 bases to trimming and J lost 0 bases, with 16 bases between them. CDR3 size: 17 residues. This chain's CDR3 is CASIRMVMPSGANVLTF. Written as DNA, the CDR3 is TGTGCCAGCATTCGGATGGTAATGCCCTCTGGGGCCAACGTCCTGACTTTC.

The V call is TRBV14, the J call TRBJ1-2; D gene unclear. Trimming left V 5 bases short and J 7 bases short, with 14 bases between. Germline CDR1 is SGHDN and CDR2 is FVKESK. This CDR3 contains 13 residues. CDR3 in amino acids: CASSAQPYSGYTF. The CDR3 coding sequence is TGTGCCAGCAGCGCACAGCCTTATAGTGGCTACACCTTC.

The rearrangement uses TRBV6-1 and TRBJ2-5; the D is unclear. The end of the DNA is better explained by TRBJ2-7, so the J call may be wrong. This CDR3 contains 15 residues. Germline V gene sequence: CDR1 MNHNS, CDR2 SASEGT. The CDR3 sequence is CASSEARQISYEQYF. CDR3 in DNA: TGTGCCAGCAGTGAAGCGCGGCAGATTTCCTACGAGCAGTACTTC.

V and J are TRBV12-3 or TRBV12-4 and TRBJ2-3; D remains ambiguous. The germline V and J ends were trimmed by 5 bases and 2 bases, with 14 bases remaining between them. The CDR3 spans 15 residues. The CDR3 coding sequence is TGTGCCAGCAGTCCCAGGATTGGGTACACAGATACGCAGTATTTT. Translated, it gives CASSPRIGYTDTQYF.

The rearrangement links TRBV6-1 to TRBJ2-7, with no clear D. Germline V gives CDR1 MNHNS, CDR2 SASEGT. The CDR3 runs to 13 residues. Between the trimmed V and J ends, which lost 4 bases and 2 bases, there was a span of 9 bases. In nucleotides, the CDR3 is TGTGCCAGCAGTGTGTATAGAACCTACGAGCAGTACTTC. Translation: CASSVYRTYEQYF.

The chain uses TRBV2 and TRBJ2-5; D is unclear. V was trimmed by 7 bases and J by 5 bases, leaving 17 bases between them. The germline V gene encodes CDR1 SNHLY and CDR2 FYNNEI. This CDR3 has 14 amino acids. The CDR3 is CASKTASGEETQYF. CDR3 in DNA: TGTGCCAGCAAGACGGCTTCCGGCGAGGAGACCCAGTACTTC.

This clonotype was observed a handful of times. The chain combines TRBV6-5 with TRBJ2-6; 9 bases are shared with TRBD1. The CDR3 is 16 amino acids. The V gene end was trimmed by 6 bases and the J gene end by 3 bases; junction bases not matched to a gene: 6. Germline V gene sequence: CDR1 MNHEY, CDR2 SVGAGI. CDR3 DNA: TGTGCCAGCAGAACACAGGGGGCAGGTGGGGCCAACGTCCTGACTTTC. Its protein is CASRTQGAGGANVLTF.

This clonotype was counted at least ten times. V usage is TRBV5-1 and J usage is TRBJ2-7, with D unclear. The CDR3 extends over 13 amino acids. With 5 bases removed from V and 3 bases from J, the gap between germline ends came to 12 bases. Germline loops: CDR1 SGHRS, CDR2 YFSETQ. CDR3: CASRIGKDYEQYF. In DNA form, the CDR3 reads TGCGCCAGCAGAATAGGGAAGGACTACGAGCAGTACTTC.

The chain couples TRBV10-3 to TRBJ1-1; no definite D call. From germline, CDR1 is ENHRY and CDR2 SYGVKD. This CDR3 is built from 13 residues. V was cut by 3 bases and J by 11 bases, with 16 bases left in between. In DNA form, the CDR3 reads TGTGCCATCAGTGACCCAGCAGGCGGGGAGGCTTTCTTT. It codes for CAISDPAGGEAFF.

The V call is TRBV9, the J call TRBJ1-1; D is undetermined. CDR3 length equals 15 residues. Per the germline V gene, CDR1 is SGDLS and CDR2 is YYNGEE. V gave up 4 bases and J gave up 0 bases, with 13 bases separating them. The CDR3 DNA reads TGTGCCAGCAGCCCTCCGGTAGCCTTGAACACTGAAGCTTTCTTT. Translating it yields CASSPPVALNTEAFF. The variable domain in full, with the rest retrieved from reference TRBV9 and TRBJ1-1, is DSGVTQTPKHLITATGQRVTLRCSPRSGDLSVYWYQQSLDQGLQFLIQYYNGEERAKGNILERFSAQQFPDLHSELNLSSLELGDSALYFCASSPPVALNTEAFFGQGTRLTVV.

Concerning this clonotype: Sequence at one end of the junction differs from germline and may be a read error. V and J are TRBV3-1 and TRBJ2-1; 8 bases match TRBD2. Gene TRBJ2-7 matches the end of the DNA better, so the J call may be wrong. The CDR3 is 15 residues long. CDR1 is LGHDT, CDR2 YNNKEL, per germline (reference sequence). The CDR3 bases are TGTGCCAGTAGCCAAGGTGGACTAGCTGACTACGAGCAGTACTTC. Protein sequence: CASSQGGLADYEQYF.

In its sample, this clonotype was seen a few times. The V call is TRBV11-2, the J call TRBJ2-2, with D perhaps assigned TRBD1 or TRBD2 (5 bases each). Between the trimmed V and J ends, which lost 8 bases and 3 bases, there was a span of 10 bases. This CDR3 spans 13 amino acids. CDR1 and CDR2 (germline): SGHAT, FQNNGV. CDR3 sequence: CASQRGDTGELFF. The CDR3 bases are TGTGCCAGCCAAAGGGGAGACACCGGGGAGCTGTTTTTT. Variable domain in full (rest from reference TRBV11-2 and TRBJ2-2): EAGVAQSPRYKIIEKRQSVAFWCNPISGHATLYWYQQILGQGPKLLIQFQNNGVVDDSQLPKDRFSAERLKGVDSTLKIQPAKLEDSAVYLCASQRGDTGELFFGEGSRLTVL.

This clonotype was seen only a few times. The chain joins TRBV20-1 to TRBJ1-3; D unresolved. This CDR3 has 16 amino acids. V gave up 3 bases and J gave up 4 bases, with 19 bases separating them. From germline, CDR1 is DFQATT and CDR2 SNEGSKA (reference sequence). In nucleotides, the CDR3 is TGCAGTGCTAGGGCCCAGCCGACTCTAACGGGAAACACCATATATTTT. Encoded protein: CSARAQPTLTGNTIYF.

The chain has TRBV20-1 and TRBJ2-1, with D maybe TRBD2 (6 bases). The DNA matches TRBJ2-5 better at its end, which makes the J call doubtful. The CDR3 spans 15 residues. From germline, CDR1 is DFQATT and CDR2 SNEGSKA (reference sequence). CDR3 sequence: CSARTWAGTKETQYF. The DNA of the CDR3 is TGCAGTGCTAGGACGTGGGCGGGGACCAAAGAGACCCAGTACTTC.

The chain uses TRBV7-9 and TRBJ2-5, with TRBD1 matching over 7 bases. The J call could be wrong; TRBJ2-7 is a better fit for the DNA end. CDR3 length: 16 residues. CDR1 is SEHNR, CDR2 FQNEAQ, per germline (reference sequence). CDR3: CASSLALGQTSGEQYF. The CDR3, as DNA: TGTGCCAGCAGCTTAGCATTGGGACAGACCTCTGGCGAGCAGTACTTC.

This clonotype has only a few counts. The CDR3 nucleotides are TGTGCCAGCAGCGACACCTTGAACACTGAAGCTTTCTTT. Translated: CASSDTLNTEAFF. This sequence joins TRBV11-1 and TRBJ1-1; D not certain. The CDR3 extends over 13 amino acids. Trimming took off 5 bases at V and 0 bases at J, with 7 bases between the two ends. From germline, CDR1 is SGHAT and CDR2 FQDESV (reference sequence). Full variable domain (missing parts from reference TRBV11-1 and TRBJ1-1): EAEVAQSPRYKITEKSQAVAFWCDPISGHATLYWYRQILGQGPELLVQFQDESVVDDSQLPKDRFSAERLKGVDSTLKIQPAELGDSAMYLCASSDTLNTEAFFGQGTRLTVV.

The chain is built from TRBV7-3 and TRBJ2-1, with 9 bases that match TRBD2. The CDR3 has 13 residues. The germline gives CDR1 SGHTA, CDR2 FQGTGA. V was pared by 8 bases and J by 5 bases, with 4 bases of the junction left unmatched. The CDR3 region is CASRGGADNEQFF. DNA of the CDR3: TGTGCCAGCCGCGGGGGGGCGGACAATGAGCAGTTCTTC.

This clonotype was counted a few times. The genes are TRBV6-5 and TRBJ2-1; no clear D. Germline lookup yields CDR1 MNHEY and CDR2 SVGAGI. The V end lost 7 bases, the J end lost 3 bases, and 10 bases lay between the germline ends. This CDR3 region has 13 residues. CDR3 sequence (DNA): TGTGCCAGCACTGGACCTCTCTACAATGAGCAGTTCTTC. This translates into CASTGPLYNEQFF.

V and J are TRBV27 and TRBJ2-1; TRBD2 agrees at 10 bases. CDR1 is MNHEY and CDR2 is SMNVEV in the germline V gene (reference sequence). Losses at the gene ends were 5 bases for V and 5 bases for J; bases not matched to a gene: 3. The CDR3 sequence is 14 residues long. The CDR3 sequence is CASSRTSGDNEQFF. The CDR3 DNA follows: TGTGCCAGCAGTAGGACTAGCGGAGACAATGAGCAGTTCTTC.